Detailed here is one T cell receptor (beta chain). Its target is unknown. This sample was taken from a study of Ad26.COV2.S vaccination and SARS-CoV-2 variants. Notes on the study in general: People who got the vaccine had more spike-specific TCR breadth than people who got placebo.

Treatment noted: some 19 received Ad26.COV2.S at low or high dose, single or two shots; 5 received placebo; per-sample allocation not given. Day 63 following the first vaccine or placebo injection was when the samples were taken. Clones were sequenced by immunoSEQ multiplex PCR, and TCRdb holds only the in-frame ones, with some missing. The table includes 300,000 to 350,000 clones, around four fifths detected once. The germline V and J ends were trimmed by 2 bases and 2 bases, with 6 bases remaining between them. The CDR3 spans 13 residues. CDR1 and CDR2 (germline): SNHLY, FYNNEI. The chain recombines TRBV2 with TRBJ1-1, with unresolved D. This sample comprised peripheral blood, obtained in a trial of Ad26.COV2.S vaccine versus placebo. This receptor was obtained from a person aged 18-65 years who received the Ad26.COV2.S COVID-19 vaccine or a placebo. The CDR3 region has the DNA TGTGCCAGCAGTGAAACCAGTAACACTGAAGCTTTCTTT. Residues: CASSETSNTEAFF.